This T cell receptor (beta chain) was identified during a study of cytomegalovirus exposure and HLA in healthy donors. Remarks on this clone: The target antigen is unknown.

This PCR relied on a set of 60 Vbeta primers and 13 Jbeta primers. Authors' data handling: Later, an analysis found 80 million or so unique TCR beta chains, and 10 million to 11 million of these were shared. Libraries were prepared by immunoSEQ multiplex PCR; TCRdb keeps only in-frame clonotypes and omits some of them. V, J and clone size are taken as reported in that table, and D and trimming were inferred from the DNA itself. Among about 120,000 clones listed, roughly 80% were seen once. This CDR3 spans 17 amino acids. The trim removed 1 base at V and 0 bases at J, leaving 5 bases unmatched. The germline V gene encodes CDR1 MNHEY and CDR2 SMNVEV (reference sequence). General study points: Presence/absence analyses rested on an assumption that sequencing depth was roughly uniform across donors.

This chain uses TRBV27 with TRBJ2-1; TRBD2 aligns across 8 bases. This TCR was sampled from a man younger than 30 in good health and CMV-seropositive. Material: PBMCs. DNA of the CDR3: TGTGCCAGCAGTTTATTAAAAGCGGGGGCCTCCTACAATGAGCAGTTCTTC. This codes for CASSLLKAGASYNEQFF.